This is a list of T cell receptor beta chains from one sample in a study of T cell responses to AZD1222 COVID-19 vaccine. The method was immunoSEQ multiplex PCR; TCRdb's version includes in-frame clones alone and lacks a portion of them. The sample holds some 120,000 clones; about 92% are singletons and the top ten take 7.9%. Sequencing used peripheral blood, obtained 28 days after the second AZD1222 dose. These receptor sequences come from an adult who received the AZD1222 COVID-19 vaccine. Each CDR3 is given with its conserved first and last residue. A D gene is named only where the DNA matches it firmly. Clone size appears in some rows only: once, few, many, or a class for an expanded clone.

d_gene: TRBD1; abundance: .; v_gene: TRBV7-2; j_gene: TRBJ2-1; CDR3nt: TGTGCCAGCACCCCGACAGGGATCTACAATGAGCAGTTCTTC; CDR3aa: CASTPTGIYNEQFF
d_gene: .; abundance: .; v_gene: TRBV21-1; j_gene: TRBJ1-6; CDR3nt: TGTGCCAGCAGCATACCGGGACAGGGTAGCTCCTATAATTCACCCCTCCACTTT; CDR3aa: CASSIPGQGSSYNSPLHF
d_gene: .; abundance: .; v_gene: TRBV28; j_gene: TRBJ1-1; CDR3nt: TGTGCCAGCAGTCCTATCTCCTCAGGGGATCGGAACACTGAAGCTTTCTTT; CDR3aa: CASSPISSGDRNTEAFF
d_gene: .; abundance: .; v_gene: TRBV7-9; j_gene: TRBJ2-1; CDR3nt: TGTGCCAGCAGCCCCCTGCGTGGGGAGGCTTACAATGAGCAGTTCTTC; CDR3aa: CASSPLRGEAYNEQFF
d_gene: .; abundance: .; v_gene: TRBV5-6; j_gene: TRBJ1-6; CDR3nt: TGTGCCAGCAGCCCAGAGGGACACCTAGGTTCACCCCTCCACTTT; CDR3aa: CASSPEGHLGSPLHF
d_gene: TRBD1; abundance: .; v_gene: TRBV3-1/TRBV3-2; j_gene: TRBJ1-2; CDR3nt: TGTGCCAGCAGCCAAGGGACAGGAGCTGATGGCTACACCTTC; CDR3aa: CASSQGTGADGYTF
d_gene: TRBD1; abundance: few; v_gene: TRBV28; j_gene: TRBJ1-3; CDR3nt: TGTGCCAGCGGAAACGCGGGGACAGGGGGATCCCGAAACACCATATATTTT; CDR3aa: CASGNAGTGGSRNTIYF
d_gene: TRBD1; abundance: .; v_gene: TRBV19; j_gene: TRBJ1-2; CDR3nt: TGTGCCAGTAGTGTGGACAGGGTCTATGGCTACACCTTC; CDR3aa: CASSVDRVYGYTF
d_gene: TRBD1; abundance: .; v_gene: TRBV5-1; j_gene: TRBJ2-7; CDR3nt: TGCGCCAGCAGCTTGGAGCCGACAGGGCTCGAGCAGTACTTC; CDR3aa: CASSLEPTGLEQYF
d_gene: .; abundance: .; v_gene: TRBV12-5; j_gene: TRBJ2-3; CDR3nt: TGTGCTAGTGGTCTTGGACACTACGGCACAGATACGCAGTATTTT; CDR3aa: CASGLGHYGTDTQYF
d_gene: .; abundance: medium-sized; v_gene: TRBV4-2; j_gene: TRBJ1-4; CDR3nt: TGTGCCAGCAGCCTTAATGCGGGGGACCCTGCAACTAATGAAAAACTGTTTTTT; CDR3aa: CASSLNAGDPATNEKLFF
d_gene: .; abundance: once; v_gene: TRBV3-1/TRBV3-2; j_gene: TRBJ2-1; CDR3nt: TGTGCCAGCAGCCTCCGAGGGGGAGGGGATGAGCAGTTCTTC; CDR3aa: CASSLRGGGDEQFF
d_gene: .; abundance: .; v_gene: TRBV18; j_gene: TRBJ2-2; CDR3nt: TGTGCCAGCTCACCAGACTTTAACACCGGGGAGCTGTTTTTT; CDR3aa: CASSPDFNTGELFF
d_gene: .; abundance: once; v_gene: TRBV5-1; j_gene: TRBJ1-4; CDR3nt: TGCGCCAGCAGCCCGGAGGGGACCGCCGGGGCAACTAATGAAAAACTGTTTTTT; CDR3aa: CASSPEGTAGATNEKLFF
d_gene: .; abundance: .; v_gene: TRBV4-1; j_gene: TRBJ2-7; CDR3nt: TGCGCCAGCAGCCAACCGGGACACCGACTTTCCTACGAGCAGTACTTC; CDR3aa: CASSQPGHRLSYEQYF
d_gene: .; abundance: few; v_gene: TRBV6-5; j_gene: TRBJ1-2; CDR3nt: TGTGCCAGCAGTTATGCGTACCTCGAGGACTATGGCTACACCTTC; CDR3aa: CASSYAYLEDYGYTF
d_gene: TRBD1; abundance: once; v_gene: TRBV7-9; j_gene: TRBJ2-7; CDR3nt: TGTGCCAGCAGCCAGGGACAGGGAATCTCCTACGAGCAGTACTTC; CDR3aa: CASSQGQGISYEQYF
d_gene: .; abundance: .; v_gene: TRBV7-6; j_gene: TRBJ1-1; CDR3nt: TGTGCCAGCAGCTTAAGAGGGAGGGGGTACACTGAAGCTTTCTTT; CDR3aa: CASSLRGRGYTEAFF
d_gene: .; abundance: .; v_gene: TRBV7-9; j_gene: TRBJ1-6; CDR3nt: TGTGCCAGCAGCTGGGACATGGGGTATTCACCCCTCCACTTT; CDR3aa: CASSWDMGYSPLHF
d_gene: .; abundance: .; v_gene: TRBV28; j_gene: TRBJ1-2; CDR3nt: TGTGCCAGCAGCCGGTCCGCCCGCCTCTATGGCTACACCTTC; CDR3aa: CASSRSARLYGYTF
d_gene: TRBD1; abundance: .; v_gene: TRBV7-2; j_gene: TRBJ1-6; CDR3nt: TGTGCCAGCAGCTTAGGAGACAGGGTTCACTTT; CDR3aa: CASSLGDRVHF
d_gene: .; abundance: .; v_gene: TRBV7-8; j_gene: TRBJ1-2; CDR3nt: TGTGCCAGCAGCACAGAGGTAATATGGGGCAACTATGGCTACACCTTC; CDR3aa: CASSTEVIWGNYGYTF
d_gene: TRBD2; abundance: .; v_gene: TRBV7-2; j_gene: TRBJ2-7; CDR3nt: TGTGCCAGCAGCTTCGGGACTAGGGACTACGAGCAGTACTTC; CDR3aa: CASSFGTRDYEQYF
d_gene: TRBD1; abundance: once; v_gene: TRBV7-9; j_gene: TRBJ1-2; CDR3nt: TGTGCCAGCAGACTTCTGGGACAGGGGGCGGCAGGTGGCTACACCTTC; CDR3aa: CASRLLGQGAAGGYTF
d_gene: .; abundance: .; v_gene: TRBV6-6; j_gene: TRBJ1-1; CDR3nt: TGTGCCAGCACTTGGGACCGGGCAACTAACACTGAAGCTTTCTTT; CDR3aa: CASTWDRATNTEAFF
d_gene: .; abundance: .; v_gene: TRBV12-2; j_gene: TRBJ1-5; CDR3nt: TGTGCAAGTCGCTCCCGGGACAGGGTACCTTCCCCACTGTGTAGCAATCAGCCCCAGCATTTT; CDR3aa: CASRSRDRVPSPLCSNQPQHF
d_gene: .; abundance: .; v_gene: TRBV18; j_gene: TRBJ2-7; CDR3nt: TGTGCCAGCTCACGCCGGGCGGCTAGCGATAGCTACGAGCAGTACTTC; CDR3aa: CASSRRAASDSYEQYF
d_gene: .; abundance: .; v_gene: TRBV7-6; j_gene: TRBJ2-3; CDR3nt: TGTGCCAGCAGCCAGGGGCGAGATACGCAGTATTTT; CDR3aa: CASSQGRDTQYF
d_gene: TRBD1; abundance: .; v_gene: TRBV4-1; j_gene: TRBJ1-1; CDR3nt: TGCGCCAGCAGCCAGGACAGGGGATGGACTGAAGCTTTCTTT; CDR3aa: CASSQDRGWTEAFF
d_gene: .; abundance: .; v_gene: TRBV28; j_gene: TRBJ1-1; CDR3nt: TGTGCCAGCAGCCCTATAGAGAACACTGAAGCTTTCTTT; CDR3aa: CASSPIENTEAFF
d_gene: .; abundance: .; v_gene: TRBV3-1/TRBV3-2; j_gene: TRBJ1-6; CDR3nt: TGTGCCAGCAGCCAGAGGACAGACAATTCACCCCTCCACTTT; CDR3aa: CASSQRTDNSPLHF
d_gene: TRBD1; abundance: .; v_gene: TRBV5-1; j_gene: TRBJ1-2; CDR3nt: TGCGCCAGCAGCTTGGAGGGGGCGGCTAACTATGGCTACACCTTC; CDR3aa: CASSLEGAANYGYTF
d_gene: TRBD1; abundance: few; v_gene: TRBV4-1; j_gene: TRBJ1-2; CDR3nt: TGCGCCAGCAGCCGGACACCGGGACAGGGAGGAGGCAGGGACTATGGCTACACCTTC; CDR3aa: CASSRTPGQGGGRDYGYTF
d_gene: .; abundance: .; v_gene: TRBV6-4; j_gene: TRBJ2-7; CDR3nt: TGTGCCAGCAGTGAAGAACTGGGGAACTACGAGCAGTACTTC; CDR3aa: CASSEELGNYEQYF
d_gene: TRBD1; abundance: once; v_gene: TRBV19; j_gene: TRBJ1-6; CDR3nt: TGTGCCAGTAGTATTCAGGGGGTCAATTCACCCCTCCACTTT; CDR3aa: CASSIQGVNSPLHF
d_gene: .; abundance: .; v_gene: TRBV5-1; j_gene: TRBJ1-3; CDR3nt: TGCGCCAGCAGCTTGGATCTGGGGTCTGGAAACACCATATATTTT; CDR3aa: CASSLDLGSGNTIYF
d_gene: .; abundance: .; v_gene: TRBV7-2; j_gene: TRBJ2-1; CDR3nt: TGTGCCAGCAGCTTATCAGGGGCGGTGCACAATGAGCAGTTCTTC; CDR3aa: CASSLSGAVHNEQFF
d_gene: .; abundance: .; v_gene: TRBV5-1; j_gene: TRBJ1-4; CDR3nt: TGCGCCAGCAGCTTGGACAATGAAAAACTGTTTTTT; CDR3aa: CASSLDNEKLFF
d_gene: TRBD1; abundance: .; v_gene: TRBV9; j_gene: TRBJ2-7; CDR3nt: TGTGCCAGCACTGGGGGACAGGGCTCCTACGAGCAGTACTTC; CDR3aa: CASTGGQGSYEQYF
d_gene: .; abundance: .; v_gene: TRBV2; j_gene: TRBJ2-7; CDR3nt: TGTGCCAGCAGTGAAGCAGGATACGAGCAGTACTTC; CDR3aa: CASSEAGYEQYF
d_gene: .; abundance: .; v_gene: TRBV5-1; j_gene: TRBJ1-1; CDR3nt: TGCGCCAGCAGCTTGACGCACGCTGAAGCTTTCTTT; CDR3aa: CASSLTHAEAFF
d_gene: .; abundance: .; v_gene: TRBV7-2; j_gene: TRBJ2-3; CDR3nt: TGTGCCAGCAGCTTAATTCCCGGCAGCACAGATACGCAGTATTTT; CDR3aa: CASSLIPGSTDTQYF